This T cell receptor (beta chain) comes out of a study of cytotoxic CD8 clonotypes in ibrutinib-treated CLL. The ends were cut back, 5 bases at V and 0 bases at J, with 7 bases in the middle. Germline lookup yields CDR1 MDHEN and CDR2 SYDVKM. The CDR3 sequence is 13 residues long. Assay used: immunoSEQ multiplex PCR; TCRdb lists only in-frame clones, some missing. The data hold under 300,000 clones, with about three quarters observed a single time. The chain combines TRBV28 with TRBJ2-5, with a tentative D call TRBD2 (5 bases). The sequence was collected from a human donor with chronic lymphocytic leukemia. The sample consisted of PBMCs, taken after 24 months of ibrutinib treatment. The CDR3 DNA reads as TGTGCCAGCAGTGGCGGGTACCAAGAGACCCAGTACTTC. Amino acids: CASSGGYQETQYF.